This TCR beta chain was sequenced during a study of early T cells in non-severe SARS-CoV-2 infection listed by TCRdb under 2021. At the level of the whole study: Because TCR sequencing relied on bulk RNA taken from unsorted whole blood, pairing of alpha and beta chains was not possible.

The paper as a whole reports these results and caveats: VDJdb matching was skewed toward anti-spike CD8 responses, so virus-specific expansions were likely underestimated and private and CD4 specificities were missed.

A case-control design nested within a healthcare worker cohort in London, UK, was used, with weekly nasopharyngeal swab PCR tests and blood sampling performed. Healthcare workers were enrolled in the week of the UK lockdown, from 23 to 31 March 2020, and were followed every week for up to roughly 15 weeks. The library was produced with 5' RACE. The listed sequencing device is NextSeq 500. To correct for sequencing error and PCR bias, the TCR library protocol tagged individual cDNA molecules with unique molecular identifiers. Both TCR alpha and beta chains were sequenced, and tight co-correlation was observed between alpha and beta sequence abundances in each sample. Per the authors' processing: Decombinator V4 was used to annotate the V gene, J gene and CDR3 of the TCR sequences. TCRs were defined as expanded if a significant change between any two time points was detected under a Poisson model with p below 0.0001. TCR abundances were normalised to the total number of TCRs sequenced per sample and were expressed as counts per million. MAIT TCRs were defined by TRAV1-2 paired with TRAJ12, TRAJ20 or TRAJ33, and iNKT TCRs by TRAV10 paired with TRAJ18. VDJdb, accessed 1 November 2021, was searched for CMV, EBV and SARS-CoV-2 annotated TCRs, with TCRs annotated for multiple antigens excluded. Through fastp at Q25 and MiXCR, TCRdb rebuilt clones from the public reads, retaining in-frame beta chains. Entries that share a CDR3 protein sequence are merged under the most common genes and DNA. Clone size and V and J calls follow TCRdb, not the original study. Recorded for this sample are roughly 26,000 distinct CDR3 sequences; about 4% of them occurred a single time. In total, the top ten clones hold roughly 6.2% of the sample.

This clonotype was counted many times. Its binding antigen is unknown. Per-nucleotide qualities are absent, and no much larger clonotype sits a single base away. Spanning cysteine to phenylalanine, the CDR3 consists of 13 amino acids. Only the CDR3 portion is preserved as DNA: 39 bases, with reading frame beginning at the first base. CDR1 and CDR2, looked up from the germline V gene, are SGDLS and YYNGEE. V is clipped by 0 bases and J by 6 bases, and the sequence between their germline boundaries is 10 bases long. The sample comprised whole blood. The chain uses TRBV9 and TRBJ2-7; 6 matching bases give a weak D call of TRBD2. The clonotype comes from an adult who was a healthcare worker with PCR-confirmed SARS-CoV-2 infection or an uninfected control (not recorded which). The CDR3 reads CASSVGGSGEQYF. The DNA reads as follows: TGTGCCAGCAGCGTAGGGGGTAGCGGCGAGCAGTACTTC.